The rows below give T cell receptor beta chains drawn from one sample of a study of OX40 agonist ivuxolimab in advanced cancers. Profiled with immunoSEQ multiplex PCR; TCRdb holds only in-frame clones, not every one. The profile shows 60,000 to 85,000 clones, about 89% of them singletons. The specimen was CD4+ or CD8+ T cells sorted from blood, collected in a trial of the OX40 agonist ivuxolimab. These receptors were taken from an adult with an advanced solid tumor such as melanoma, head and neck, liver or kidney cancer. CDR3s include the opening cysteine and the closing phenylalanine or tryptophan. Each record gives: V gene, J gene, D gene, clone size, CDR3 protein, CDR3 DNA. D genes are given only for firm matches. Only some rows state a clone size, as once, few, many or a class for expanded clones.

V: TRBV30; J: TRBJ1-5; D: NA; size: few; CDR3: CAWSGQGIFGNQPQHF; DNA: TGTGCCTGGAGTGGCCAGGGAATTTTTGGCAATCAGCCCCAGCATTTT
V: TRBV28; J: TRBJ2-5; D: TRBD2; size: few; CDR3: CASSQQGLAKQETQYF; DNA: TGTGCCAGCAGCCAACAGGGACTAGCTAAACAAGAGACCCAGTACTTC
V: TRBV11-3; J: TRBJ2-5; D: TRBD1; size: NA; CDR3: CASSFTGAETQYF; DNA: TGTGCCAGCAGCTTCACAGGGGCCGAGACCCAGTACTTC
V: TRBV28; J: TRBJ2-5; D: TRBD1; size: NA; CDR3: CASSFWTGYGETQYF; DNA: TGTGCCAGCAGTTTCTGGACAGGGTATGGGGAGACCCAGTACTTC
V: TRBV11-3; J: TRBJ2-7; D: NA; size: NA; CDR3: CASSPLLGSTYEQYF; DNA: TGTGCCAGCAGCCCCCTCCTCGGCAGCACCTACGAGCAGTACTTC
V: TRBV5-1; J: TRBJ2-3; D: NA; size: NA; CDR3: CASSLDSPDTQYF; DNA: TGCGCCAGCAGCCTGGACTCCCCCGATACGCAGTATTTT
V: TRBV2; J: TRBJ2-7; D: TRBD1; size: NA; CDR3: CASTRDRSSYEQYF; DNA: TGTGCCAGCACCAGGGACAGAAGCTCCTACGAGCAGTACTTC
V: TRBV10-3; J: TRBJ2-7; D: NA; size: NA; CDR3: CAIRDGALSSYEQYF; DNA: TGTGCCATCAGGGACGGGGCCTTAAGCTCCTACGAGCAGTACTTC
V: TRBV9; J: TRBJ2-1; D: NA; size: NA; CDR3: CASSPFGQNEQFF; DNA: TGTGCCAGCAGCCCCTTCGGACAGAATGAGCAGTTCTTC
V: TRBV28; J: TRBJ2-3; D: TRBD2; size: few; CDR3: CASSSLEAGGADTQYF; DNA: TGTGCCAGCAGTTCCCTAGAAGCGGGAGGTGCAGATACGCAGTATTTT
V: TRBV27; J: TRBJ2-3; D: NA; size: NA; CDR3: CASSSTQNRISTDTQYF; DNA: TGTGCCAGCAGTTCCACCCAAAACAGGATTAGCACAGATACGCAGTATTTT
V: TRBV6-1; J: TRBJ2-3; D: NA; size: NA; CDR3: CASSGLAEGGPDTQYF; DNA: TGTGCCAGCAGTGGATTAGCTGAGGGTGGTCCAGATACGCAGTATTTT
V: TRBV7-2; J: TRBJ1-2; D: TRBD1; size: once; CDR3: CASSLSGGGWYGYTF; DNA: TGTGCCAGCAGCTTATCCGGAGGGGGCTGGTATGGCTACACCTTC
V: TRBV5-6; J: TRBJ2-7; D: TRBD1; size: NA; CDR3: CASSLSLNPDRSTYEQYF; DNA: TGTGCCAGCAGCCTCAGCTTGAATCCGGACAGGTCGACCTACGAGCAGTACTTC
V: TRBV10-1; J: TRBJ1-1; D: NA; size: NA; CDR3: CASTRRTEAFF; DNA: TGCGCCAGTACGAGGAGGACTGAAGCTTTCTTT
V: TRBV28; J: TRBJ2-5; D: NA; size: NA; CDR3: CASSKANQETQYF; DNA: TGTGCCAGCAGCAAGGCCAACCAAGAGACCCAGTACTTC
V: TRBV6-5; J: TRBJ1-6; D: NA; size: NA; CDR3: CASYGGVHSPLHF; DNA: TGTGCCAGCTACGGGGGGGTCCATTCACCCCTCCACTTT
V: TRBV30; J: TRBJ1-4; D: NA; size: NA; CDR3: CAWSVQGEKLFF; DNA: TGTGCCTGGAGTGTACAAGGTGAAAAACTGTTTTTT
V: TRBV6-6; J: TRBJ2-5; D: NA; size: few; CDR3: CASSSIGQTQETQYF; DNA: TGTGCCAGCAGTTCAATAGGACAGACCCAAGAGACCCAGTACTTC
V: TRBV29-1; J: TRBJ2-7; D: NA; size: NA; CDR3: CSVGRTLEVDEQYF; DNA: TGCAGCGTCGGCCGGACACTGGAGGTGGACGAGCAGTACTTC
V: TRBV6-1; J: TRBJ2-1; D: NA; size: NA; CDR3: CASNEDRSYNEQFF; DNA: TGTGCCAGCAACGAGGATCGCTCCTACAATGAGCAGTTCTTC
V: TRBV4-2; J: TRBJ2-1; D: TRBD2; size: NA; CDR3: CASSQKGLAGDNEQFF; DNA: TGTGCCAGCAGCCAGAAGGGACTAGCGGGAGACAATGAGCAGTTCTTC
V: TRBV10-3; J: TRBJ2-1; D: TRBD2; size: NA; CDR3: CAIARSGSGEQFF; DNA: TGTGCCATCGCCAGGAGCGGGAGTGGTGAGCAGTTCTTC
V: TRBV30; J: TRBJ2-1; D: TRBD2; size: NA; CDR3: CAWSTQTSGVVNEQFF; DNA: TGTGCCTGGAGTACCCAGACTAGCGGGGTAGTTAATGAGCAGTTCTTC
V: TRBV27; J: TRBJ2-3; D: TRBD2; size: once; CDR3: CASSLRWSSGRPDTQYF; DNA: TGTGCCAGCAGTTTACGGTGGAGTAGCGGGAGGCCAGATACGCAGTATTTT
V: TRBV7-9; J: TRBJ1-3; D: TRBD1; size: NA; CDR3: CASSRDRAFGNTIYF; DNA: TGTGCCAGCAGCCGGGACAGGGCCTTTGGAAACACCATATATTTT
V: TRBV5-4; J: TRBJ2-5; D: NA; size: NA; CDR3: CASSIGETQYF; DNA: TGTGCCAGCAGCATAGGGGAGACCCAGTACTTC
V: TRBV10-3; J: TRBJ1-1; D: NA; size: once; CDR3: CAISDPDRVEAFF; DNA: TGTGCCATCAGTGACCCGGACAGAGTTGAAGCTTTCTTT
V: TRBV5-1; J: TRBJ2-7; D: NA; size: NA; CDR3: CASSLGSRARDHEQYF; DNA: TGCGCCAGCAGCTTGGGTAGCCGGGCCCGAGACCACGAGCAGTACTTC